This TCR beta chain derives from a study of blood T cell repertoires in COVID-19. Repertoires were generated with immunoSEQ multiplex PCR, while TCRdb's copy carries only in-frame clones and drops some. This sample has under 150,000 clones; less than 90% occur once, and the top ten carry 5.5%. What was sequenced was PBMCs or T cells enriched from blood (not recorded which). This receptor was taken from a man aged 40-49 years with acute COVID-19.

This chain's CDR3 is CASSDKPNSGMSPLHF. The CDR3 coding sequence is TGTGCCAGCAGTGACAAACCAAATTCAGGGATGTCACCCCTCCACTTT. This chain links TRBV6-1 with TRBJ1-6; possibly TRBD1 for D (5 bases). Germline V CDR1 and CDR2: MNHNS, SASEGT. V lost 3 bases and J lost 10, with 19 bases in between. This CDR3 has 16 amino acids.